This T cell receptor beta chain is drawn from a study of T cell repertoires in cytomegalovirus infection. Study overall: Through public TCR beta signatures, both CMV infection and matching HLA type were indicated.

MiXCR, run by TCRdb on the reads, gives a single entry per CDR3 protein. The sample lists some 450,000 distinct CDR3 sequences, about a third occurring once. Trimming removed 4 bases at V and 5 bases at J, with 30 bases between. This CDR3 region has 19 residues. The germline gives CDR1 SGHRS, CDR2 YFSETQ. Comment on this clonotype: Its antigen remains unknown.

Findings and caveats of the study: Within the response measured ex vivo, HLA-C-restricted CMV-specific TCR beta clonotypes were dominant. The study identified carriers of CMV plus the relevant HLA from cumulative public TCR beta family frequency.

This TCR was recovered from a human donor in good health (CMV status not recorded). Some clones in this sample may be carry-over from other donors' samples. The sample comprised PBMCs. The chain is built from TRBV5-1 and TRBJ2-5; D is possibly TRBD1 or TRBD2 (6 bases each). This CDR3 reads CASSIPTTGGPDGSETQYF. CDR3 DNA: TGCGCCAGCAGCATACCTACTACTGGGGGGCCGGATGGGAGTGAGACCCAGTACTTC.